What follows are 27 T cell receptor beta chains derived from one specimen sequenced in a study of breast tumors, draining lymph nodes, adjacent tissues. Breast cancer patients provided tissue from their axillary draining lymph nodes. Via MiXCR, TCRdb re-called the multiplex PCR reads, giving one row per CDR3 protein. The sample has over 150,000 distinct CDR3 sequences, about 30% seen once. Sequencing input: axillary lymph node tissue. These receptor sequences come from a female donor with breast cancer. Some clones in this sample may be carry-over from other donors' samples.

The rearrangement links TRBV28 to TRBJ1-2; TRBD1 is a possible D gene (6 bases). Germline CDR1 and CDR2: MDHEN and SYDVKM. Between the trimmed V and J ends, which lost 6 bases and 4 bases, there was a span of 21 bases. CDR3 size: 16 residues. The DNA of the CDR3 is TGTGCCAGCAGCTCCAGAGGGGGAATCGCGGGCTATGGCTACACCTTC. This sequence encodes CASSSRGGIAGYGYTF.

This chain links TRBV20-1 with TRBJ1-2, with 7 bases lining up with TRBD1. Germline CDR1 and CDR2: DFQATT and SNEGSKA (reference sequence). The CDR3 has 13 amino acids. V shed 3 bases and J 2 bases; nucleotides not matched to a gene: 3. The CDR3: CSASRTGNYGYTF. In DNA form, the CDR3 reads TGCAGTGCTAGCCGGACAGGAAACTATGGCTACACCTTC.

The table lists this clonotype with many counts. One end of the junction varies from germline; a read error may be responsible. This chain links TRBV20-1 with TRBJ2-5; D may be TRBD1 or TRBD2 (5 bases each). The CDR3 spans 11 residues. The germline CDR1 and CDR2 sequences are DFQATT and SNEGSKA (reference sequence). CDR3 region: CSASRVGTQSF. The CDR3 nucleotides are TGCAGTGCTAGCAGGGTCGGGACCCAGTCCTTC.

At least ten counts were recorded for this clonotype. V gene TRBV13 combines with J gene TRBJ1-4; D gene uncertain. Trimming removed 6 bases from V and 7 bases from J, with 15 bases in between. The length of the CDR3 is 14 residues. Germline V gene sequence: CDR1 PRHDT, CDR2 FYEKMQ (reference sequence). The CDR3 DNA reads as TGTGCCAGCAGTTCACCCGGGCGGGGTGAAAAACTGTTTTTT. Amino acid sequence: CASSSPGRGEKLFF. The whole variable domain, remainder taken from reference TRBV13 and TRBJ1-4, is AAGVIQSPRHLIKEKRETATLKCYPIPRHDTVYWYQQGPGQDPQFLISFYEKMQSDKGSIPDRFSAQQFSDYHSELNMSSLELGDSALYFCASSSPGRGEKLFFGSGTQLSVL.

Details on this clonotype: At one of its ends the junction is not consistent with the germline gene, which may arise from a read error. This chain joins TRBV7-2 and TRBJ1-5; D is uncertain. Germline CDR1 is SGHTA and CDR2 is FQGNSA. There are 14 residues in the CDR3. The CDR3 loop reads CASSFDPYNEPQHF. CDR3 in DNA: TGTGCCAGCAGCTTCGACCCCTACAATGAGCCCCAGCATTTT.

At least ten counts were recorded for this clonotype. The chain is built from TRBV9 and TRBJ1-2; 8 bases map to TRBD1. The CDR3 is made up of 21 amino acids. Losses at the gene ends were 4 bases for V and 1 base for J; bases not matched to a gene: 24. Germline CDR1 reads SGDLS; CDR2 reads YYNGEE. The CDR3 DNA reads TGTGCCAGCAGCCTTAGACCCCAGGCAAACGAACGACAGGGGAATAACTATGGCTACACCTTC. Translation: CASSLRPQANERQGNNYGYTF. Full variable domain (missing parts from reference TRBV9 and TRBJ1-2): DSGVTQTPKHLITATGQRVTLRCSPRSGDLSVYWYQQSLDQGLQFLIQYYNGEERAKGNILERFSAQQFPDLHSELNLSSLELGDSALYFCASSLRPQANERQGNNYGYTFGSGTRLTVV.

This rearrangement joins TRBV12-3 or TRBV12-4 to TRBJ1-1, with TRBD1 matching 12 bases. The ends lost 4 bases at V and 4 bases at J; junction bases unmatched: 4. CDR3 length: 15 amino acids. CDR3 sequence reads: CASSSGTGGPTEAFF. The CDR3 DNA reads TGTGCCAGCAGTTCGGGGACAGGGGGCCCCACTGAAGCTTTCTTT.

The rearrangement joins TRBV6-4 to TRBJ1-1; a possible D gene is TRBD1 (6 bases). Germline V gene data show CDR1 as MRHNA and CDR2 as SNTAGT. V dropped 6 bases and J dropped 1 base, with 6 bases sitting between them. The length of the CDR3 is 12 residues. CDR3 bases: TGTGCCAGCAGGGACAGGAACACTGAAGCTTTCTTT. The encoded protein is CASRDRNTEAFF.

There are many counts of this clonotype. J is TRBJ1-4 and V is TRBV19; 9 bases fit TRBD1. This CDR3 has 15 amino acids. The germline V gene has CDR1 LNHDA and CDR2 SQIVND (reference sequence). With 4 bases clipped from V and 7 bases from J, the junction kept 7 bases outside the gene matches. The DNA of the CDR3 is TGTGCCAGTAGTACCCAACAGGGGGCGATTGAAAAACTGTTTTTT. This encodes CASSTQQGAIEKLFF.

On this clonotype: Just one base apart from a much larger clone, this may be a read error. The chain couples TRBV12-3 or TRBV12-4 to TRBJ1-2; D is ambiguous. The CDR3 is made up of 12 amino acids. V was cut by 11 bases and J by 6 bases, with 16 bases left in between. CDR3 DNA sequence: TGTGCCGGCCGCCGAATGGAGGATGGCTACACCTTC. Encoded protein: CAGRRMEDGYTF.

V gene TRBV19 combines with J gene TRBJ1-5; TRBD1 might be the D (5 bases). Looked up from germline, CDR1 is LNHDA and CDR2 is SQIVND (reference sequence). V was cut by 6 bases and J by 14 bases, with 17 bases left in between. This CDR3 has 12 residues. The CDR3 coding sequence is TGTGCCAGTAGAAACCGGGACGGCCACGAGCATTTT. Protein product: CASRNRDGHEHF.

The chain employs TRBV19 and TRBJ2-3; tentative D call: TRBD1 (6 bases). Germline V gene sequence: CDR1 LNHDA, CDR2 SQIVND (reference sequence). This CDR3 is 15 amino acids long. Trimming cost V 4 bases and J 2 bases, with 13 bases left between them. The CDR3 here is CASSRGWDITDTQYF. The CDR3 DNA sequence: TGTGCCAGTAGTAGGGGGTGGGACATCACAGATACGCAGTATTTT.

This clonotype was recorded many times. V gene TRBV5-5 combines with J gene TRBJ2-3; 7 bases align to TRBD2. Looked up from germline, CDR1 is SGHKS and CDR2 is YYEKEE (reference sequence). V lost 4 bases to trimming and J lost 2 bases; unmatched junction nucleotides: 19. The CDR3 spans 19 residues. The CDR3 DNA reads as TGTGCCAGCAGCCTAAATCCTGGGACTACTAGTGCGATCACAGATACGCAGTATTTT. This translates into CASSLNPGTTSAITDTQYF. Supplemented by reference TRBV5-5 and TRBJ2-3, the full variable domain reads DAGVTQSPTHLIKTRGQQVTLRCSPISGHKSVSWYQQVLGQGPQFIFQYYEKEERGRGNFPDRFSARQFPNYSSELNVNALLLGDSALYLCASSLNPGTTSAITDTQYFGPGTRLTVL.

For this clonotype: A much bigger clone sits one base away, suggesting this may be a read error. The chain links TRBV15 to TRBJ2-7, with D possibly TRBD2 on 5 matching bases. CDR3 length equals 13 residues. The germline gives CDR1 LNHNV, CDR2 YYDKDF (reference sequence). V gave up 0 bases and J gave up 9 bases, with 12 bases separating them. The CDR3 sequence: CATSRDRGNGQYF. The CDR3, as DNA: TGTGCCACCAGCAGAGACCGGGGAAACGGGCAGTACTTC.

With regard to this clonotype: Mismatch with germline at one junction end may stem from a read error. The CDR3 protein is CGARRGPYEPYF. DNA of the CDR3: TGCGGTGCTAGACGGGGCCCCTACGAGCCGTACTTC. The chain combines TRBV20-1 with TRBJ2-7, with D perhaps assigned TRBD1 or TRBD2 (5 bases each). From germline, CDR1 is DFQATT and CDR2 SNEGSKA (reference sequence). CDR3 length: 12 residues.

The count of this clonotype is one. This may come from a read error, since a much larger clone is one base off. The rearrangement uses TRBV13 and TRBJ2-4, with 10 bases matching TRBD2. The CDR3 runs to 18 residues. The germline V gene encodes CDR1 PRHDT and CDR2 FYEKMQ (reference sequence). The CDR3 bases are TGTGCCGGCAGCCGCCTCCTTACTAGCGGGGAGGGCAAAAACATTCAGTACTTC. This encodes CAGSRLLTSGEGKNIQYF.

Details on this clonotype: A much bigger clone sits one base away, suggesting this may be a read error. The J gene is TRBJ2-1, the V gene TRBV6-1, with 9 bases fitting TRBD1. The J call is in doubt because the DNA end fits TRBJ2-7 better. Germline-derived CDR1 and CDR2 are MNHNS and SASEGT. The length of the CDR3 is 13 residues. CDR3 bases: TGTGCCCCCGGCGGGACAGGGTCCTACGAGCAGTACTTC. It encodes CAPGGTGSYEQYF.

The J gene is TRBJ1-2, the V gene TRBV15; 12 bases agree with TRBD1. V shed 0 bases and J 2 bases; nucleotides not matched to a gene: 4. Germline CDR1 reads LNHNV; CDR2 reads YYDKDF (reference sequence). This CDR3 is 17 amino acids long. This CDR3 is CATSRDLGQGANYGYTF. Written as DNA, the CDR3 is TGTGCCACCAGCAGAGATTTGGGACAGGGGGCCAACTATGGCTACACCTTC.

This clonotype was counted at least ten times. The V gene is TRBV7-6, the J gene TRBJ2-7; D might be TRBD2 (6 bases). Trimming stripped 1 base from V and 5 bases from J, with 18 bases between. The germline gives CDR1 SGHVS, CDR2 FNYEAQ. The length of the CDR3 is 16 residues. CDR3 region: CASSLVGGGELNEQYF. CDR3 nucleotides: TGTGCCAGCAGCTTAGTCGGGGGAGGTGAGCTAAACGAGCAGTACTTC. The whole variable domain, remainder taken from reference TRBV7-6 and TRBJ2-7, is GAGVSQSPRYKVTKRGQDVALRCDPISGHVSLYWYRQALGQGPEFLTYFNYEAQQDKSGLPNDRFSAERPEGSISTLTIQRTEQRDSAMYRCASSLVGGGELNEQYFGPGTRLTVT.

The chain recombines TRBV28 with TRBJ1-3; possible D gene TRBD1, 6 bases. This CDR3 spans 14 amino acids. CDR1 and CDR2 from the germline V gene are MDHEN and SYDVKM. V was clipped by 3 bases and J by 4 bases, with 10 bases between them. For the CDR3, the DNA is TGTGCCAGCAGTTTTCGGGGGGCCGGAAACACCATATATTTT. Translation: CASSFRGAGNTIYF.

This clonotype appeared many times. J is TRBJ1-5 and V is TRBV12-3 or TRBV12-4; the D gene is possibly TRBD1 (6 bases). The CDR3 consists of 12 residues. V lost 8 bases and J 5 bases, leaving 10 bases between the germline ends. CDR3 loop: CASGGADQPQHF. CDR3 in DNA: TGTGCCAGCGGGGGGGCGGATCAGCCCCAGCATTTT.

Many counts were recorded for this clonotype. The rearrangement joins TRBV12-5 to TRBJ2-7; D is possibly TRBD1 (6 bases). CDR3 length equals 11 residues. The germline V gene encodes CDR1 LGHNT and CDR2 FRNRAP. Trimming cost V 7 bases and J 6 bases, with 10 bases left between them. CDR3 nucleotides: TGTGCTAGTGTTCAAGGGGGCGAGCAGTACTTC. It translates to CASVQGGEQYF.

This clonotype was detected many times. The chain recombines TRBV29-1 with TRBJ2-7, with 9 bases matching TRBD1. The CDR3 is 15 amino acids. Germline values: CDR1 SQVTM, CDR2 ANQGSEA. V was clipped by 0 bases and J by 4 bases; unmatched bases: 7. CDR3 sequence (DNA): TGCAGCGTTGAAGATCCCGGGACAGGGACGTACGAGCAGTACTTC. Translating it yields CSVEDPGTGTYEQYF.

CDR3: CASSLGRGGKLFF. CDR3 nucleotides: TGTGCCAGCAGTTTGGGTAGGGGTGGAAAACTGTTTTTT. The chain joins TRBV12-3 or TRBV12-4 to TRBJ1-4; perhaps TRBD1 as D (5 bases). This CDR3 has 13 amino acids. Trimming took 3 bases from V and 10 from J, leaving 12 bases between them.

The gene calls are TRBV11-3 and TRBJ1-1; 9 bases map to TRBD1. This CDR3 is 14 amino acids long. Germline V CDR1 and CDR2: SGHNT, YENEEA. With V trimmed by 5 bases and J by 3 bases, 4 bases remained unmatched. The CDR3 is CASSPDRGDTEAFF. CDR3 in DNA: TGTGCCAGCAGCCCAGACAGGGGGGACACTGAAGCTTTCTTT.

This clonotype was seen repeatedly, ten times or more. This chain links TRBV3-1 with TRBJ2-1, with 9 bases lining up with TRBD1. Germline loops: CDR1 LGHDT, CDR2 YNNKEL (reference sequence). V shed 3 bases, J shed 15 bases, and the junction held 9 bases outside the gene matches. The CDR3 is 13 residues long. The CDR3 protein is CASSHASGTGLFF. CDR3 nucleotide sequence: TGTGCCAGCAGCCACGCCTCCGGGACAGGGTTGTTCTTC.

This clonotype was recorded many times. The chain uses TRBV5-6 and TRBJ2-5, with D possibly matching TRBD1 (6 bases). Trimming shortened V by 0 bases and J by 2 bases, and 8 bases separated the two germline ends. Germline CDR1 SGHDT, CDR2 YYEEEE. The CDR3 has 14 amino acids. For the CDR3, the DNA is TGTGCCAGCAGCTTGGTCACAGGGCAAGAGACCCAGTACTTC. It specifies CASSLVTGQETQYF.